Shown below are 20 T cell receptor beta chains from a single sample sequenced in a study of lung T cells in sarcoidosis with Löfgren's syndrome. TCRdb reprocessed the reads via MiXCR and lists one record per CDR3 protein. This sample has under 20,000 distinct CDR3 sequences; roughly a fifth occur once, and the top ten carry around 0.8%. The sequenced sample consisted of CD4+ T cells from bronchoalveolar lavage. Receptors were obtained from a human donor with sarcoidosis (Löfgren's syndrome or another form), or a control subject (not recorded which).

The rearrangement links TRBV5-1 to TRBJ1-1; unclear D gene. V was clipped by 5 bases and J by 0 bases, with 14 bases between them. This CDR3 comprises 15 residues. CDR1 and CDR2 from the germline V gene are SGHRS and YFSETQ. In DNA, the CDR3 is TGCGCCAGCAGACTTAACCCAGTCATGAACACTGAAGCTTTCTTT. This translates into CASRLNPVMNTEAFF.

Details on this clonotype: A read error may account for a junction end that differs from germline. The chain carries TRBV19 and TRBJ1-5, with a tentative D call TRBD1 (5 bases). This CDR3 is built from 15 residues. Germline V gene lookup returns CDR1 LNHDA and CDR2 SQIVND (reference sequence). CDR3 loop: CSSKPGRERNQPQHF. Here the CDR3 DNA reads TGTTCCAGTAAGCCGGGGCGGGAGCGCAATCAGCCCCAGCATTTT.

This clonotype was counted only a few times. A read error may explain this, as a much larger clone is one base away. The rearrangement links TRBV27 to TRBJ2-5; D uncertain. There are 13 residues in the CDR3. The germline V gene has CDR1 MNHEY and CDR2 SMNVEV (reference sequence). In nucleotides, the CDR3 is TGTGCCAGCAGATTCTACTTCCAAGAGACCCAGCACTTC. This translates into CASRFYFQETQHF.

This clonotype is medium-sized in the sample. The chain couples TRBV27 to TRBJ1-2; D is ambiguous. Germline V gene lookup returns CDR1 MNHEY and CDR2 SMNVEV (reference sequence). V was pared by 5 bases and J by 3 bases, with 7 bases between. The CDR3 consists of 12 residues. The CDR3 DNA reads TGTGCCAGCAGTCGGGGAGACTATGGCTACACCTTC. This codes for CASSRGDYGYTF.

This clonotype was seen many times. V and J are TRBV12-3 or TRBV12-4 and TRBJ2-7; 9 bases align to TRBD2. This CDR3 has 14 residues. Trimming removed 3 bases from V and 2 bases from J; junction bases left unmatched: 2. The CDR3 nucleotides are TGTGCCAGCAGTTTGACTAGCGGTCCCTACGAGCAGTACTTC. This encodes CASSLTSGPYEQYF.

This clonotype was observed a handful of times. V usage is TRBV12-3 or TRBV12-4 and J usage is TRBJ1-1; 9 bases are a match to TRBD1. J gave up 3 bases and V 5 bases, and 4 bases lay outside the gene matches. There are 14 residues in the CDR3. The CDR3 loop is CASSLQGAYTEAFF. The CDR3 nucleotides are TGTGCCAGCAGTCTACAGGGGGCCTACACTGAAGCTTTCTTT.

This clonotype was detected ten times or more. The rearrangement uses TRBV10-3 and TRBJ2-1; 12 nucleotides agree with TRBD2. V was pared by 11 bases and J by 8 bases, with 10 bases of the junction left unmatched. CDR3 length: 14 residues. CDR1 is ENHRY and CDR2 is SYGVKD in the germline V gene. The CDR3 nucleotides are TGTGCCGCCCGACTAGCGGGAGAGGCGGATGAGCAGTTCTTC. Protein sequence: CAARLAGEADEQFF.

There are many counts of this clonotype. The chain joins TRBV28 to TRBJ1-1; a weak D match, TRBD1 (5 bases). V was trimmed by 7 bases and J by 4 bases, leaving 19 bases between them. Germline V gene lookup returns CDR1 MDHEN and CDR2 SYDVKM. The CDR3 is 15 amino acids. The CDR3 loop reads CASNWYRGRSTEAFF. The CDR3 DNA reads as TGTGCCAGCAATTGGTATCGGGGCCGTAGCACTGAAGCTTTCTTT.

This clonotype appeared once. This sequence may be a read error, since a much larger clone differs from it by one base. The chain is built from TRBV7-8 and TRBJ1-5; TRBD1 might be the D (5 bases). This CDR3 comprises 15 residues. Germline CDR1 and CDR2: SGHVS and FQNEAQ. CDR3 sequence reads: CTSSLSGGNNQPQHF. CDR3 bases: TGTACCAGCAGCTTGAGTGGGGGTAACAATCAGCCCCAGCATTTT.

Turning to this clonotype: A much larger clone is a single base away; this may be a read error. This CDR3 is missing its conserved last phenylalanine or tryptophan, likely due to a read error. This sequence joins TRBV7-2 and TRBJ2-5; D uncertain. V was trimmed by 1 base and J by 4 bases, leaving 13 bases between them. Germline V CDR1 and CDR2: SGHTA, FQGNSA. The CDR3 has 15 amino acids. The CDR3 spells CASSLVSQIGETQYL. For the CDR3, the DNA is TGTGCCAGCAGCTTAGTCAGTCAGATAGGAGAGACCCAGTACCTC.

In its sample, this clonotype was seen many times. The chain is built from TRBV20-1 and TRBJ2-1; 7 bases agree with TRBD1. Germline CDR1 and CDR2: DFQATT and SNEGSKA (reference sequence). The CDR3 is 12 amino acids. V trimming: 4 bases; J trimming: 7 bases; junction bases outside the gene matches: 4. DNA for the CDR3: TGCAGTGCTACGACAGGGCGGAATGAGCAGTTCTTC. This gives the protein CSATTGRNEQFF.

Of note for this clonotype: A much larger clone sits a single nucleotide away, making a read error possible. CDR3 sequence (DNA): TGTGCCAGCAGCTCGGGACTAGCGACCGATTTCGAGCAGTACTTC. The encoded protein is CASSSGLATDFEQYF. The chain links TRBV7-2 to TRBJ2-7; TRBD2 agrees at 10 bases. The CDR3 runs 15 residues. Trimming removed 4 bases from V and 6 bases from J; junction bases left unmatched: 9. Germline assignment: CDR1 SGHTA and CDR2 FQGNSA. The full variable domain, rest sourced from reference TRBV7-2 and TRBJ2-7, is GAGVSQSPSNKVTEKGKDVELRCDPISGHTALYWYRQSLGQGLEFLIYFQGNSAPDKSGLPSDRFSAERTGGSVSTLTIQRTQQEDSAVYLCASSSGLATDFEQYFGPGTRLTVT.

V and J are TRBV30 and TRBJ1-1; D might be TRBD1 (6 bases). There are 13 residues in the CDR3. V dropped 4 bases and J dropped 6 bases, with 15 bases sitting between them. Germline V lookup: CDR1 GTSNPN, CDR2 SVGIG (reference sequence). For the CDR3, the DNA is TGTGCCTGGAAGGGGGGGGCCGGGGCTGAAGCTTTCTTT. This sequence encodes CAWKGGAGAEAFF.

The table lists this clonotype with many counts. DNA for the CDR3: TGCGCCAGCAGCCCCCGCGTAGCGGGACTATCGACTAATGAGCAGTTCTTC. Its protein is CASSPRVAGLSTNEQFF. This chain connects TRBV5-1 to TRBJ2-1; 8 bases are a match to TRBD2. The V segment lost 4 bases and the J segment 7 bases; nucleotides outside the gene matches: 16. The CDR3 extends over 17 amino acids. Per germline, CDR1 SGHRS and CDR2 YFSETQ.

With respect to this clonotype: This could be a read error, since a much larger clone is one nucleotide away. V usage is TRBV7-2 and J usage is TRBJ1-1; D gene unclear. CDR1 and CDR2 from the germline V gene are SGHTA and FQGNSA. The CDR3 spans 11 residues. Trimming took 1 base from V and 6 from J, leaving 3 bases between them. CDR3: CASSLVPEAFF. CDR3 nucleotide sequence: TGTGCCAGCAGCTTAGTCCCTGAAGCTTTCTTT.

In regard to this clonotype: A read error may explain this, as a much larger clone is one base away. This chain links TRBV7-2 with TRBJ2-7; unclear D gene. The CDR3 length is 13 residues. Germline-derived CDR1 and CDR2 are SGHTA and FQGNSA. CDR3 nucleotides: TGTGCCGGCAGCTTAGGATTGGGGTACGAACAGTACTTC. It specifies CAGSLGLGYEQYF.

Remarks on this clonotype: This may come from a read error, since a much larger clone is one base off. It is likely a read error, because the conserved phenylalanine at the end of the CDR3 is missing. The chain recombines TRBV18 with TRBJ1-1; D unresolved. The V end was cut by 4 bases, the J end by 8 bases, with 8 bases between. The V gene's germline CDR1 is KGHSH and CDR2 LQKENI. The CDR3 has 11 amino acids. The CDR3 sequence is CASSQGVEAFS. The CDR3 nucleotides are TGTGCCAGCTCACAAGGAGTAGAAGCTTTCTCT.

This clonotype was seen a few times. J is TRBJ1-1 and V is TRBV12-3 or TRBV12-4; D not resolved. This CDR3 region has 12 residues. V lost 7 bases and J 0 bases, leaving 6 bases between the germline ends. CDR3 loop: CASKGLNTEAFF. CDR3 in DNA: TGTGCCAGCAAGGGCCTGAACACTGAAGCTTTCTTT.

This clonotype showed up many times. The rearrangement links TRBV7-6 to TRBJ2-1, with TRBD2 as a possible D gene (5 bases). Germline assignment: CDR1 SGHVS and CDR2 FNYEAQ. The CDR3 extends over 13 amino acids. V lost 1 base and J lost 5, with 6 bases in between. The CDR3 protein is CASSLGRDNEQFF. The CDR3 nucleotides are TGTGCCAGCAGCTTAGGGCGGGACAATGAGCAGTTCTTC.

This clonotype was detected only a few times. One base away lies a much larger clone, so this may be a sequencing read error. The CDR3 coding sequence is TGCAGTGCAAGCACAGGGGGCTCGGACACCGGGGAGCTGTTTTTT. Translated, it gives CSASTGGSDTGELFF. The chain combines TRBV20-1 with TRBJ2-2, with 9 bases fitting TRBD1. CDR1 DFQATT and CDR2 SNEGSKA come from the germline V gene (reference sequence). V was clipped by 6 bases and J by 3 bases; unmatched bases: 8. The length of the CDR3 is 15 residues.